This T cell receptor (beta chain) was sequenced during a study of blood T cell repertoires in COVID-19. Background on the study: Sites in the United States, Italy and Spain provided acute and convalescent COVID-19 samples. T cells, B-cell-depleted T cells, or PBMCs supplied cDNA or gDNA.

Trimming took off 4 bases at V and 1 base at J, with 19 bases between the two ends. Germline V gene data show CDR1 as LGHDT and CDR2 as YNNKEL (reference sequence). The CDR3 consists of 17 residues. Authors' data handling: Reference gene primer amplification gave nucleated cell count estimates. Measured with immunoSEQ multiplex PCR; TCRdb has only the in-frame clones, and not every one. V, J and clone size are taken as reported in that table, and D and trimming were inferred from the DNA itself. The profile shows tens of thousands of clones, 70% to 90% of them singletons. The chain recombines TRBV3-1 (or the pseudogene TRBV3-2) with TRBJ1-1, with D perhaps TRBD1 (5 bases). This TCR came from a man aged 70-80 years with active or convalescent COVID-19. Sequenced input: peripheral blood. CDR3 DNA sequence: TGTGCCAGCAGCCCGCTGAAAGGGCGGGGACGGAACACTGAAGCTTTCTTT. Amino acid sequence: CASSPLKGRGRNTEAFF.